These 16 T cell receptor beta chains came from one sample sequenced in a study of T cell changes during pregnancy in multiple sclerosis. TCRdb keeps only in-frame clones here, not all; method: immunoSEQ multiplex PCR. This table holds around 100,000 clones, about 90% found once. The sample in question was peripheral blood, obtained after pregnancy. The receptors stem from a female donor with multiple sclerosis, enrolled in a pregnancy study.

V is TRBV27 and J is TRBJ2-3; 10 bases are a match to TRBD2. V lost 3 bases, J lost 2 bases, and 5 bases stayed unmatched. The V gene's germline CDR1 is MNHEY and CDR2 SMNVEV (reference sequence). CDR3 length: 16 amino acids. The CDR3 coding sequence is TGTGCCAGCAGTTTTATCAGCGGGGGGGTCACAGATACGCAGTATTTT. As protein: CASSFISGGVTDTQYF.

The rearrangement joins TRBV5-1 to TRBJ2-4; 10 nucleotides line up with TRBD2. Unmatched junction bases numbered 12, after V lost 10 bases and J lost 8 bases. The CDR3 is 14 residues long. Looked up from germline, CDR1 is SGHRS and CDR2 is YFSETQ. CDR3 region: CASARLAGEDIQYF. The CDR3, as DNA: TGCGCCTCAGCAAGGCTAGCGGGGGAAGACATTCAGTACTTC.

The gene calls are TRBV10-2 and TRBJ1-2, with D tentatively TRBD1 (6 bases). The CDR3 totals 15 residues. Germline lookup yields CDR1 WSHSY and CDR2 SAAADI. Trimming removed 6 bases from V and 5 bases from J, with 19 bases in between. The CDR3 protein is CASRPGQWGNYGYTF. CDR3 in DNA: TGCGCCAGCAGGCCAGGACAGTGGGGGAATTATGGCTACACCTTC.

The chain has TRBV9 and TRBJ2-1, with TRBD2 matching over 8 bases. V lost 1 base, J lost 0 bases, and 6 bases stayed unmatched. The length of the CDR3 is 17 residues. Germline loops: CDR1 SGDLS, CDR2 YYNGEE. CDR3 nucleotides: TGTGCCAGCAGCGTAAGCGGGAGCGGCAGCTCCTACAATGAGCAGTTCTTC. Its protein product is CASSVSGSGSSYNEQFF.

V and J are TRBV6-5 and TRBJ1-2; 11 nucleotides agree with TRBD1. V lost 8 bases and J lost 8; bases outside the gene matches: 7. CDR3 length equals 13 residues. Germline lookup yields CDR1 MNHEY and CDR2 SVGAGI. The CDR3 protein is CASAYGQGAGYTF. CDR3 coding DNA: TGTGCCAGCGCATATGGACAGGGGGCGGGCTACACCTTC.

This sequence joins TRBV5-1 and TRBJ2-5, with D possibly TRBD2 on 6 matching bases. V shed 0 bases and J shed 4 bases, with 13 bases lying between them. The CDR3 is 15 residues long. Germline assignment: CDR1 SGHRS and CDR2 YFSETQ. CDR3 protein: CASSLAGGGGETQYF. CDR3 nucleotide sequence: TGCGCCAGCAGCTTGGCTGGGGGAGGTGGAGAGACCCAGTACTTC.

This rearrangement joins TRBV5-4 to TRBJ2-2; TRBD1 matches 10 bases. Per germline, CDR1 SGHNT and CDR2 YYREEE (reference sequence). Unmatched junction bases numbered 6, after V lost 4 bases and J lost 6 bases. The CDR3 totals 15 residues. The chain's CDR3 is CASSPGQGGAGELFF. The CDR3 coding sequence is TGTGCCAGCAGCCCCGGACAGGGGGGCGCCGGGGAGCTGTTTTTT.

The chain combines TRBV18 with TRBJ2-5; 8 bases match TRBD1. CDR3 length: 14 amino acids. V shed 7 bases, J shed 5 bases, and the junction held 9 bases outside the gene matches. Germline values: CDR1 KGHSH, CDR2 LQKENI. This CDR3 is CASLTGQGSETQYF. The CDR3 nucleotides are TGTGCCAGCTTGACCGGACAGGGTAGCGAGACCCAGTACTTC.

The chain recombines TRBV7-2 with TRBJ1-5, with TRBD1 matching 9 bases. This CDR3 has 14 residues. Germline values: CDR1 SGHTA, CDR2 FQGNSA. The junction had 2 bases not matched to a gene; V was cut back by 6 bases and J by 2 bases. The CDR3 here is CASSRTGGNQPQHF. CDR3 DNA sequence: TGTGCCAGCAGTCGGACAGGGGGCAATCAGCCCCAGCATTTT.

The V gene is TRBV5-6, the J gene TRBJ2-7; the D gene is possibly TRBD2 (6 bases). The CDR3 runs to 14 residues. Germline CDR1 is SGHDT and CDR2 is YYEEEE. Deletions cut 3 bases from V and 3 bases from J, with 13 bases between. Here the CDR3 DNA reads TGTGCCAGCAGCTGGGGGGACGCGAACTACGAGCAGTACTTC. Protein product: CASSWGDANYEQYF.

The J gene is TRBJ2-2, the V gene TRBV30, with D perhaps matching TRBD1 (6 bases). This CDR3 has 14 residues. Germline loops: CDR1 GTSNPN, CDR2 SVGIG (reference sequence). V was pared by 5 bases and J by 4 bases, with 14 bases between. The DNA for the CDR3 is TGTGCCTGGGACCGGGACACCCGCACCGGGGAGCTGTTTTTT. Its translation is CAWDRDTRTGELFF.

The chain links TRBV7-3 to TRBJ2-1, with TRBD2 matching over 8 bases. The CDR3 totals 15 residues. The germline gives CDR1 SGHTA, CDR2 FQGTGA. Trimming took 5 bases from V and 5 from J; bases not matched to a gene: 8. The CDR3 nucleotides read TGTGCCAGCAGCAAAACTAGCGGATACAACAATGAGCAGTTCTTC. Translating it yields CASSKTSGYNNEQFF. Based on the CDR3 plus reference TRBV7-3 and TRBJ2-1, the full variable domain is GAGVSQTPSNKVTEKGKYVELRCDPISGHTALYWYRQSLGQGPEFLIYFQGTGAADDSGLPNDRFFAVRPEGSVSTLKIQRTERGDSAVYLCASSKTSGYNNEQFFGPGTRLTVL.

The chain carries TRBV18 and TRBJ2-2, with 8 nucleotides matching TRBD1. This CDR3 has 15 residues. Germline V CDR1 and CDR2: KGHSH, LQKENI. J gave up 1 base and V 4 bases, and 2 bases lay outside the gene matches. In DNA form, the CDR3 reads TGTGCCAGCTCACGACAGGGGAGGAACACCGGGGAGCTGTTTTTT. It specifies CASSRQGRNTGELFF.

The chain combines TRBV6-5 with TRBJ2-5; tentatively, D is TRBD2 (6 bases). This CDR3 has 14 amino acids. V was cut by 4 bases and J by 7 bases, with 16 bases left in between. CDR1 and CDR2 from the germline V gene are MNHEY and SVGAGI. CDR3 residues: CASSSGRAGGTQYF. The CDR3 coding sequence is TGTGCCAGCAGTTCCGGTCGGGCCGGGGGGACCCAGTACTTC.

This chain uses TRBV5-1 with TRBJ2-6; D gene uncertain. The germline CDR1 and CDR2 sequences are SGHRS and YFSETQ. This CDR3 contains 13 residues. V was trimmed by 3 bases and J by 5 bases, leaving 6 bases between them. For the CDR3, the DNA is TGCGCCAGCAGCTCCGACAGGGCCAACGTCCTGACTTTC. Translation: CASSSDRANVLTF.

The chain carries TRBV5-8 and TRBJ2-1; TRBD1 matches 10 bases. CDR1 and CDR2 from the germline V gene are SGHTS and YDEGEE. J lost 5 bases, V lost 4 bases, and 6 bases had no gene match. The CDR3 loop spans 15 amino acids. In DNA form, the CDR3 reads TGTGCCAGCAGCCCTGACAGGGGGCGCAACAATGAGCAGTTCTTC. Translation gives CASSPDRGRNNEQFF. Variable domain in full (rest from reference TRBV5-8 and TRBJ2-1): EAGVTQSPTHLIKTRGQQATLRCSPISGHTSVYWYQQALGLGLQFLLWYDEGEERNRGNFPPRFSGRQFPNYSSELNVNALELEDSALYLCASSPDRGRNNEQFFGPGTRLTVL.